The clone carrying this TCR beta chain was observed a few times. The data are from a study of blood T cell repertoires in COVID-19. Background on the study: Samples came from the United States, Italy and Spain, spanning acute and convalescent COVID-19. In each case, the material was cDNA or gDNA derived from T cells, B-cell-depleted T cells, or PBMCs.

V dropped 5 bases and J dropped 3; count of bases not matched to a gene: 15. This CDR3 has 17 residues. Germline V gene lookup returns CDR1 SEHNR and CDR2 FQNEAQ (reference sequence). In the original analysis: How many nucleated cells were present was estimated from reference gene primer amplification. This table comes from immunoSEQ multiplex PCR, and its TCRdb copy is limited to in-frame clones, with some not included. Clonal size and the V and J genes are those of that table, whereas D and trimming came from the DNA. The sample shows roughly 180,000 clones, roughly 80% of them seen only once. The sample taken for sequencing was peripheral blood. This rearrangement joins TRBV7-9 to TRBJ2-7; 8 positions agree with TRBD2. The TCR sequence derives from a woman younger than 45 with acute or convalescent COVID-19. The CDR3 loop reads CASSPRPTSGTNYEQYF. For the CDR3, the DNA is TGTGCCAGCAGCCCCCGACCTACTAGCGGAACCAACTACGAGCAGTACTTC.